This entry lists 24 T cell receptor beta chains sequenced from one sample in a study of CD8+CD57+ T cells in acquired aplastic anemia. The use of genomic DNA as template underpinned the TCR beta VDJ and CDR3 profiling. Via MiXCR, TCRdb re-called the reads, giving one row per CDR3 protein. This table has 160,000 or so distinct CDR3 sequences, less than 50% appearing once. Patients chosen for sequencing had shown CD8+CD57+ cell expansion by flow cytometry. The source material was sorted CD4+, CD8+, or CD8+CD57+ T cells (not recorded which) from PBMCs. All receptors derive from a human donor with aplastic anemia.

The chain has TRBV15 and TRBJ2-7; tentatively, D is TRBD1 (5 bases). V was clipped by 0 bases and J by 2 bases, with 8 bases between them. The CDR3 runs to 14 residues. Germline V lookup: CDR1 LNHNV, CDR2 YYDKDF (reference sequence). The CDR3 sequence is CATSRETETYEQYF. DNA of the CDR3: TGTGCCACCAGCAGAGAGACAGAAACCTACGAGCAGTACTTC.

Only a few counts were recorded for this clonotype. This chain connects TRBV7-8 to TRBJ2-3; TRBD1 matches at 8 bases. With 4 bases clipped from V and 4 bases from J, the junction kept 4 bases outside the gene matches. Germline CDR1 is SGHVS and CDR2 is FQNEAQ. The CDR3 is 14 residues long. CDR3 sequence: CASSSRTGSDTQYF. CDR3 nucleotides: TGTGCCAGCAGCTCGCGGACAGGGTCAGATACGCAGTATTTT.

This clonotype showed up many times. The CDR3 nucleotides are TGCAGCGCGGGGGACAGCCCCTACGAGCAGTACTTC. Translation gives CSAGDSPYEQYF. The chain recombines TRBV29-1 with TRBJ2-7, with D possibly TRBD1 on 7 matching bases. Trimming left V 7 bases short and J 2 bases short, with 12 bases between. The CDR3 has 12 amino acids. The germline gives CDR1 SQVTM, CDR2 ANQGSEA.

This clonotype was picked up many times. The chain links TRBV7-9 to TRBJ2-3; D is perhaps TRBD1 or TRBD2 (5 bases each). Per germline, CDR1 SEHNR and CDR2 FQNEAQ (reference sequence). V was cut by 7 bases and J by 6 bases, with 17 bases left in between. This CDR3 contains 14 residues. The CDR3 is CASTGGIISDTQYF. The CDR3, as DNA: TGTGCCAGCACTGGGGGAATCATTTCCGATACGCAGTATTTT.

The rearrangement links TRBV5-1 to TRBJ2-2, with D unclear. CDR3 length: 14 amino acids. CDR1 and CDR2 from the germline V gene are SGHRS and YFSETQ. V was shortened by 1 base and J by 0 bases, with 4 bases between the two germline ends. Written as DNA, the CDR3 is TGCGCCAGCAGCTTGTTAACGAACACCGGGGAGCTGTTTTTT. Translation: CASSLLTNTGELFF.

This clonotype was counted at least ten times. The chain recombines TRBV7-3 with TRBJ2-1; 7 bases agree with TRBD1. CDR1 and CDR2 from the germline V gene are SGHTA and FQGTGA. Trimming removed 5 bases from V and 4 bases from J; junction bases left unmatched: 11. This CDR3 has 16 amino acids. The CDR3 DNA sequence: TGTGCCAGCAGCCGCGACGACGGACAGGAGTACAATGAGCAGTTCTTC. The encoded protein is CASSRDDGQEYNEQFF. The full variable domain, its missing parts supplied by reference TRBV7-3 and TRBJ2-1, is GAGVSQTPSNKVTEKGKYVELRCDPISGHTALYWYRQSLGQGPEFLIYFQGTGAADDSGLPNDRFFAVRPEGSVSTLKIQRTERGDSAVYLCASSRDDGQEYNEQFFGPGTRLTVL.

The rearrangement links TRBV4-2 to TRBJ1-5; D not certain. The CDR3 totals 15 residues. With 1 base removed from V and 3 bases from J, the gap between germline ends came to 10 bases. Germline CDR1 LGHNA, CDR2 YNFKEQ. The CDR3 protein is CASSQGPSYNQPQHF. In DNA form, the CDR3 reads TGTGCCAGCAGCCAAGGACCGTCATACAATCAGCCCCAGCATTTT.

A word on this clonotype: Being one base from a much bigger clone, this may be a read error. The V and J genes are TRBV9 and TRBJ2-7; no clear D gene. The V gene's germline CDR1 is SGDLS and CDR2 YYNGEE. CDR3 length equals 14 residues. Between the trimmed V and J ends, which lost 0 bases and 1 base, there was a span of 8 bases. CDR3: CASSVGNVSYEQYF. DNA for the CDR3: TGTGCCAGCAGCGTAGGAAATGTTTCCTACGAGCAGTACTTC.

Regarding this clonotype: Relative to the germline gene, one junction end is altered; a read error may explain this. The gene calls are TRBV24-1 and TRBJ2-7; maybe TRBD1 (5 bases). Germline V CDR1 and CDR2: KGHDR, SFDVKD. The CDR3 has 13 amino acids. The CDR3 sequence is CATSDRDSYEQYF. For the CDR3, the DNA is TGCGCCACCAGTGACCGTGACAGCTACGAGCAGTACTTC.

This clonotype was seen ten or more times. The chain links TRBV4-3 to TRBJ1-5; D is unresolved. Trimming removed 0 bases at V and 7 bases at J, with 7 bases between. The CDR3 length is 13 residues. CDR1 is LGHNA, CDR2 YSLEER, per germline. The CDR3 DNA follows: TGCGCCAGCAGCCAAGATCGCGCCCAGCCCCAGCATTTT. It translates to CASSQDRAQPQHF.

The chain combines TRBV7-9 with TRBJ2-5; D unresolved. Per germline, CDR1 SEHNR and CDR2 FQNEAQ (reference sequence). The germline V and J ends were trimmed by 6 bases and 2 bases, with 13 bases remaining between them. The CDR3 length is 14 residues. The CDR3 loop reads CASSSWGGQETQYF. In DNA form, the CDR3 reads TGTGCCAGCAGTTCTTGGGGTGGGCAAGAGACCCAGTACTTC.

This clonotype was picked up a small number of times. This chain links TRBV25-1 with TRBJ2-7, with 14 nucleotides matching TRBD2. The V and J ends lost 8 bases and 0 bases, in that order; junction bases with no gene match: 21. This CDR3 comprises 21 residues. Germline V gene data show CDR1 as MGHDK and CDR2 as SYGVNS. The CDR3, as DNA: TGTGCCAGCTGGGGGTTGGGCCGCCTGGGACTAGCGGGGGCCTTCTCCTACGAGCAGTACTTC. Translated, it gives CASWGLGRLGLAGAFSYEQYF.

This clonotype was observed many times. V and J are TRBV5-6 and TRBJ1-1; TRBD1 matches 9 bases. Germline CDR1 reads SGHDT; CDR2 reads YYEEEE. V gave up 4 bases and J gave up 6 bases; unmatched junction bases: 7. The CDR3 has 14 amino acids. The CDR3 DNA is TGTGCCAGCAGCAATGACAGGGGGTGGCCTGAAGCTTTCTTT. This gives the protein CASSNDRGWPEAFF.

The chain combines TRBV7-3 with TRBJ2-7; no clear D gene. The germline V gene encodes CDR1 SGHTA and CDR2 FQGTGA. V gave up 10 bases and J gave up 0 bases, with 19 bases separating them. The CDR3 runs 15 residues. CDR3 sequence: CAISRRAMSSYEQYF. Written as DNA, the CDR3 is TGTGCCATCTCCCGGCGTGCAATGAGCTCCTACGAGCAGTACTTC.

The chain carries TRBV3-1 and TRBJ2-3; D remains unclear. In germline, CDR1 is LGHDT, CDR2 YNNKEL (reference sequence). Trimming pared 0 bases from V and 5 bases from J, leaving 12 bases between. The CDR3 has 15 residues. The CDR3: CASSQDGVAGDTQYF. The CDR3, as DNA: TGTGCCAGCAGCCAAGATGGGGTAGCCGGAGATACGCAGTATTTT.

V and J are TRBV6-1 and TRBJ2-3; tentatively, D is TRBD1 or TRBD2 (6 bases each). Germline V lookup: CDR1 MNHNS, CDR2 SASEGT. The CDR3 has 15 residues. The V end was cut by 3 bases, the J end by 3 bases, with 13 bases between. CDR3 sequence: CASSDLRGATDTQYF. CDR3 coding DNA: TGTGCCAGCAGTGACCTAAGGGGGGCTACAGATACGCAGTATTTT.

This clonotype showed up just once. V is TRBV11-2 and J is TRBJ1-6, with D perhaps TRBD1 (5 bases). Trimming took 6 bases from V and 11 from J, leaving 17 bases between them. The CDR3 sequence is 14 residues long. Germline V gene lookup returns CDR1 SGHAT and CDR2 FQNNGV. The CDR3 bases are TGTGCCAGCAGTCGGAGGGGTAGGGATCCACCCCTCCACTTT. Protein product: CASSRRGRDPPLHF. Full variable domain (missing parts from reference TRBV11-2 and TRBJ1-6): EAGVAQSPRYKIIEKRQSVAFWCNPISGHATLYWYQQILGQGPKLLIQFQNNGVVDDSQLPKDRFSAERLKGVDSTLKIQPAKLEDSAVYLCASSRRGRDPPLHFGNGTRLTVT.

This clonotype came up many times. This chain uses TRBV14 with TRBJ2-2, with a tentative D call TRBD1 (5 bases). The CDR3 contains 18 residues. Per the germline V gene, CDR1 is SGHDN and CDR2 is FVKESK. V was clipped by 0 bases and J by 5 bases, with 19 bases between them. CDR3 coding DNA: TGTGCCAGCAGCCAAGATCCTTGGCAGGGCGTAAGGACCGGGGAGCTGTTTTTT. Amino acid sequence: CASSQDPWQGVRTGELFF.

The CDR3: CASSGGVTPYNSPLHF. The CDR3 DNA reads TGTGCCAGCAGTGGTGGGGTCACACCCTATAATTCACCCCTCCACTTT. The rearrangement uses TRBV2 and TRBJ1-6, with D unclear. Trimming removed 4 bases from V and 2 bases from J, with 12 bases in between. Per germline, CDR1 SNHLY and CDR2 FYNNEI. This CDR3 is 16 amino acids long.

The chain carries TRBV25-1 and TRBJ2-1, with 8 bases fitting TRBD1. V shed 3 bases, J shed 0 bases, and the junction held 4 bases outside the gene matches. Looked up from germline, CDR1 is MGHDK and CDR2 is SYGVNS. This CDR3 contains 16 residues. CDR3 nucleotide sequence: TGTGCCAGCAGTGACACAGGGGGTAGCTCCTACAATGAGCAGTTCTTC. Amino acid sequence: CASSDTGGSSYNEQFF.

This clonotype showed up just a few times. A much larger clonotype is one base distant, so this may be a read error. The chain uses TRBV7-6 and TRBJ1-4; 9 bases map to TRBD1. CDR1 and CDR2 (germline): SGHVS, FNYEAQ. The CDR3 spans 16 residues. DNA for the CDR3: TGTGCCAGCAGCTTAGTAACAGGGGGCGTTGGTGAAAGACTGTTTTTT. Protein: CASSLVTGGVGERLFF.

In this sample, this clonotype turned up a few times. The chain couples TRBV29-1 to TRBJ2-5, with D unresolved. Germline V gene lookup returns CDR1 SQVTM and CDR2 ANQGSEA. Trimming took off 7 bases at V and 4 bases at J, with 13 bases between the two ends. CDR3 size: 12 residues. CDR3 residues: CSALPGPETQYF. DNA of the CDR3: TGCAGCGCTTTACCAGGTCCAGAGACCCAGTACTTC.

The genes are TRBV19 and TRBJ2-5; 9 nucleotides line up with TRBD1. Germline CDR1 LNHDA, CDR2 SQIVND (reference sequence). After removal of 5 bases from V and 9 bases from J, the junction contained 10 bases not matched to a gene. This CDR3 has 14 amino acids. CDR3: CASSYLQGARPQYF. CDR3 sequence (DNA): TGTGCCAGTAGTTACCTACAGGGGGCGCGTCCCCAGTACTTC.

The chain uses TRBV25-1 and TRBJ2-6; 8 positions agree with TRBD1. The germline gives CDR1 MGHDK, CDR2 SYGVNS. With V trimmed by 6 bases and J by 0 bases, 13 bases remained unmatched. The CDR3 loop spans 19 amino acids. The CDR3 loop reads CASSLVGTGSSSGANVLTF. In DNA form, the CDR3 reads TGTGCCAGCAGCTTAGTCGGGACAGGTTCTAGCTCTGGGGCCAACGTCCTGACTTTC.